Listed here is a single TCR beta chain. Its specific antigen is unknown. Within one base of it there is no much larger clone, and no base qualities were kept. The CDR1 and CDR2 encoded by the germline V gene (reference sequence) are LGHDT and YNNKEL. Compared with germline, V lacks 4 bases and J lacks 3 bases; bases without a gene match: 11. The CDR3 has 16 amino acids, counting the end cysteine and phenylalanine. Of the read, only the CDR3 DNA is kept; its 48 bases are in frame from base 1. TCRbeta CDR3 regions were amplified from genomic DNA using the immunoSEQ Assay, a bias-controlled multiplex PCR. The source study handled its data this way. Nucleated cell counts per sample were estimated from amplification of reference gene primers within the assay. To quantify the absolute abundance of each unique TCRbeta CDR3 rearrangement, sequence reads were collapsed and filtered. For each sample, productive Simpson clonality was calculated as the square root of Simpson's diversity index across productive rearrangements. TCRdb took this table from immuneACCESS and kept in-frame rearrangements with V and J called. Such tables lack part of the clones; where checked against another copy, unresolved V genes explain under half of the gap, and the rest is unexplained. V and J calls and clone size are given by that table; D and trimming were obtained from the DNA. The sample yields roughly 250,000 clones; about 83% were counted once. Around 1.9% of the sample rests with the top ten.

These data are taken from a study of blood T cell repertoires in COVID-19 (dated by TCRdb to 2018 to 2021). Describing the broader study: Samples covering the acute and convalescent phases of COVID-19 were provided by collaborators in the United States, Italy and Spain. The prospective study material was composed of cDNA or gDNA derived from T cells, B-cell-depleted T cells, or PBMCs. Subjects who had been exposed to COVID-19, were actively infected with it, or had recovered from it provided the deeply sampled blood TCRbeta repertoires that made up the dataset. The repertoires were released in a freely available public database meant as a resource for research on the immune response to SARS-CoV-2. Samples were obtained from the ongoing ImmuneRACE study (first 160 participants) and from over 1,000 subjects provided by 6 global collaborators. A de-identified subject ID, COVID-19 status, age in years and sex were almost always included in the sample metadata. HLA class I and class II types, where available, came from metadata supplied by the sample provider rather than from assay-based typing. What the work shows at the level of the full study, not this receptor alone: The amount of clinical and demographic metadata varied by source and participant and was provided uncurated.

Participants in the prospective study were enrolled through a virtual design, were aged about 18 to 90 years, and lived in some 24 United States geographic areas. In the prospective study, cohorts were assigned on the basis of participant-reported clinical history obtained from a screening survey and a study questionnaire. Recovered participants in ImmuneRACE Cohort 3 were defined by two consecutive negative NP/OP PCR tests, clearance by a healthcare professional, or resolution of symptoms. In the prospective study, whole blood, serum and a nasopharyngeal or oropharyngeal swab were collected from each participant by mobile phlebotomists. Participants in the prospective study had the option to provide additional blood draws and questionnaires over a roughly 2-month period. Before DNA extraction, prospective study blood samples were shipped either frozen or at room temperature.

The source material was PBMCs or T cells enriched from blood (not recorded which). This sequence uses TRBV3-1 (or the pseudogene TRBV3-2) and TRBJ1-2; TRBD1 matches 7 bases in the middle. This receptor was identified in a woman between 45 and 65 years old who had recovered from COVID-19. The CDR3 sequence is CASSPTGAGGDYGYTF. The bases read TGTGCCAGCAGCCCAACAGGGGCCGGGGGGGACTATGGCTACACCTTC.